The entry that follows covers one T cell receptor beta chain sequence. No antigen is known for it. It has no much larger one-base neighbor in the sample; base qualities were not kept. The immunoSEQ Assay, a bias-controlled multiplex PCR, was used to amplify TCRbeta CDR3 regions from genomic DNA. The authors' analysis ran thus. The number of nucleated cells in each sample was estimated from the amplification of reference gene primers within the assay. To quantify the absolute abundance of each unique TCRbeta CDR3 rearrangement, sequence reads were collapsed and filtered. For each sample, productive Simpson clonality was calculated by taking the square root of Simpson's diversity index across productive rearrangements. TCRdb retrieved this table from immuneACCESS and kept in-frame rearrangements only. Not all clones are present; in checked studies, unresolved V genes account for under half, and no reason is known for the remainder. V and J calls and clone size follow that table, whereas D and trimming were derived from the DNA. This sample holds about 170,000 clones; more than 75% were observed only once. The leading ten clones occupy roughly 5% of the sample.

One collaborating source in Seattle enrolled patients during active infection and followed them longitudinally through the course of disease. Each collaborating institution followed its own protocols to collect whole blood in K2EDTA tubes. Collaborator samples were shipped for TCRbeta analysis as frozen whole blood, isolated PBMCs, or DNA extracted from either sample type. These data come from a study of blood T cell repertoires in COVID-19 (dated by TCRdb to 2019 to 2021). Looking at the study overall: Samples covering the acute and convalescent phases of COVID-19 were provided by collaborators in the United States, Italy and Spain. The sample metadata nearly always contained a de-identified subject ID, COVID-19 status, age in years and sex. Subjects who had been exposed to COVID-19, were actively infected with it, or had recovered from it provided the deeply sampled blood TCRbeta repertoires that made up the dataset. The prospective study material was composed of cDNA or gDNA derived from T cells, B-cell-depleted T cells, or PBMCs. The repertoires were released in a freely available public database intended as a resource for research on the immune response to SARS-CoV-2. Samples came from the ongoing ImmuneRACE study (first 160 participants) plus 1,254 subjects from 6 global collaborators. Where available, HLA class I and class II types were obtained from metadata supplied by the sample provider rather than from assay-based typing.

The CDR3 starts with the cysteine, ends with the phenylalanine, and has 14 residues. Only the CDR3 portion is preserved as DNA: 42 bases, with reading frame beginning at the first base. CDR1 and CDR2 are read off the germline V gene as MNHEY and SVGEGT. V was cut back by 5 bases and J by 4 bases, leaving a gap of 12 bases between them. Paper-wide results and their limitations: The amount of clinical and demographic metadata varied by source and participant and was provided uncurated.

Sequencing was carried out using peripheral blood. The TCR sequence derives from a man aged 18 to 30 with COVID-19, enrolled during active disease. The chain employs TRBV6-2 or TRBV6-3 and TRBJ2-1, with the identity of the D gene unclear. The CDR3 in this case is CASSQTSRYNEQFF. The DNA is as follows: TGTGCCAGCAGTCAAACTTCTAGGTACAATGAGCAGTTCTTC.